These 19 T cell receptor beta chains were sequenced from one sample in a study of T cell responses to AZD1222 COVID-19 vaccine. This table comes from immunoSEQ multiplex PCR, and its TCRdb copy is limited to in-frame clones, with some not included. The sample holds 100,000 to 150,000 clones; about nine tenths are singletons and the top ten take about 6%. The source was peripheral blood, collected on day 0 of AZD1222 vaccination. These receptors were obtained from an adult in good health.

The chain has TRBV6-5 and TRBJ1-2, with D unclear. Trimming removed 2 bases from V and 1 base from J, with 11 bases in between. This CDR3 comprises 15 residues. The germline gives CDR1 MNHEY, CDR2 SVGAGI. CDR3 DNA sequence: TGTGCCAGCAGTTACCTACCCCCAGGTAACTATGGCTACACCTTC. Translated, it gives CASSYLPPGNYGYTF.

This clone was observed once. This sequence joins TRBV7-8 and TRBJ2-7; D is uncertain. CDR3 length equals 13 residues. The germline V gene has CDR1 SGHVS and CDR2 FQNEAQ. V was clipped by 6 bases and J by 4 bases, with 13 bases between them. The CDR3, as DNA: TGTGCCAGCAGTCGACTCCTACCTTACGAGCAGTACTTC. This gives the protein CASSRLLPYEQYF.

CDR3 nucleotides: TGTGCCAGCAGCTTGGCCGAGAACACTGAAGCTTTCTTT. Translation: CASSLAENTEAFF. V usage is TRBV7-9 and J usage is TRBJ1-1; D is uncertain. This CDR3 has 13 residues. Trimming cost V 3 bases and J 1 base, with 6 bases left between them. CDR1 and CDR2 (germline): SEHNR, FQNEAQ (reference sequence).

The chain employs TRBV9 and TRBJ2-5; 7 bases map to TRBD1. CDR3 length: 14 amino acids. Unmatched junction bases numbered 5, after V lost 1 base and J lost 5 bases. Germline lookup yields CDR1 SGDLS and CDR2 YYNGEE. CDR3: CASSVLGGVETQYF. Here the CDR3 DNA reads TGTGCCAGCAGCGTATTAGGGGGCGTCGAGACCCAGTACTTC.

V usage is TRBV30 and J usage is TRBJ1-2; D gene ambiguous. Trimming shortened V by 0 bases and J by 2 bases, and 7 bases separated the two germline ends. From germline, CDR1 is GTSNPN and CDR2 SVGIG (reference sequence). The length of the CDR3 is 13 residues. The CDR3 loop reads CAWSVRGNYGYTF. CDR3 nucleotides: TGTGCCTGGAGTGTACGGGGAAACTATGGCTACACCTTC.

The chain combines TRBV18 with TRBJ2-3; maybe TRBD2 (6 bases). Trimming removed 3 bases from V and 3 bases from J, with 13 bases in between. This CDR3 region has 15 residues. The germline V gene has CDR1 KGHSH and CDR2 LQKENI. CDR3 DNA: TGTGCCAGCTCACCCGATTCGGGGGTGACAGATACGCAGTATTTT. Protein product: CASSPDSGVTDTQYF. Drawing the rest from reference TRBV18 and TRBJ2-3, the complete variable domain is NAGVMQNPRHLVRRRGQEARLRCSPMKGHSHVYWYRQLPEEGLKFMVYLQKENIIDESGMPKERFSAEFPKEGPSILRIQQVVRGDSAAYFCASSPDSGVTDTQYFGPGTRLTVL.

Only one count was recorded for this clone. This chain uses TRBV18 with TRBJ1-4; tentative D call: TRBD1 (5 bases). Per the germline V gene, CDR1 is KGHSH and CDR2 is LQKENI. CDR3 length equals 13 residues. V was clipped by 2 bases and J by 5 bases, with 6 bases between them. The CDR3 region has the DNA TGTGCCAGCTCACCAGGGGGGAATGAAAAACTGTTTTTT. The encoded protein is CASSPGGNEKLFF.

The J gene is TRBJ2-1, the V gene TRBV6-6; D unresolved. Germline V gives CDR1 MNHNY, CDR2 SVGAGI (reference sequence). The CDR3 runs to 14 residues. Trimming left V 6 bases short and J 0 bases short, with 9 bases between. This CDR3 is CASSLTSSYNEQFF. CDR3 DNA sequence: TGTGCCAGCAGCCTAACGAGCTCCTACAATGAGCAGTTCTTC.

There are a few counts of this clone. V is TRBV7-3 and J is TRBJ1-1; D ambiguous. The length of the CDR3 is 13 residues. Trimming pared 2 bases from V and 1 base from J, leaving 5 bases between. The germline V gene encodes CDR1 SGHTA and CDR2 FQGTGA. Written as DNA, the CDR3 is TGTGCCAGCAGCTTAGGCACGAACACTGAAGCTTTCTTT. Translation: CASSLGTNTEAFF.

This chain connects TRBV3-1 (or the pseudogene TRBV3-2) to TRBJ1-1; the D gene is possibly TRBD1 (6 bases). The CDR3 is 16 amino acids. Germline-derived CDR1 and CDR2 are LGHDT and YNNKEL (reference sequence). V was pared by 3 bases and J by 2 bases, with 16 bases between. In DNA form, the CDR3 reads TGTGCCAGCAGCCAGGGGCAGAGGGGGTCCAACACTGAAGCTTTCTTT. It encodes CASSQGQRGSNTEAFF.

CDR3 amino acids: CASSEMGGVRQPQHF. The CDR3 nucleotides are TGTGCCAGCAGTGAAATGGGGGGCGTTCGCCAGCCCCAGCATTTT. The chain uses TRBV6-1 and TRBJ1-5; D is possibly TRBD1 (6 bases). The CDR3 consists of 15 residues. V was trimmed by 2 bases and J by 7 bases, leaving 15 bases between them. The germline V gene encodes CDR1 MNHNS and CDR2 SASEGT.

The chain couples TRBV5-6 to TRBJ2-1; perhaps TRBD2 as D (5 bases). Germline loops: CDR1 SGHDT, CDR2 YYEEEE. The germline V and J ends were trimmed by 8 bases and 0 bases, with 15 bases remaining between them. The CDR3 runs to 15 residues. The CDR3 nucleotides are TGTGCCAGTGAACCGCGGACTTTCTCCTACAATGAGCAGTTCTTC. It encodes CASEPRTFSYNEQFF. Filled out from reference TRBV5-6 and TRBJ2-1, the complete variable domain reads DAGVTQSPTHLIKTRGQQVTLRCSPKSGHDTVSWYQQALGQGPQFIFQYYEEEERQRGNFPDRFSGHQFPNYSSELNVNALLLGDSALYLCASEPRTFSYNEQFFGPGTRLTVL.

The chain has TRBV6-4 and TRBJ2-2, with unresolved D. CDR1 and CDR2 (germline): MRHNA, SNTAGT. V was trimmed by 2 bases and J by 6 bases, leaving 4 bases between them. CDR3 length equals 12 residues. CDR3 nucleotide sequence: TGTGCCAGCAGTGACGTTGCCGGGGAGCTGTTTTTT. Its translation is CASSDVAGELFF.

J is TRBJ1-5 and V is TRBV19; a weak D match, TRBD1 (5 bases). Germline V gene data show CDR1 as LNHDA and CDR2 as SQIVND (reference sequence). V lost 6 bases and J 1 base, leaving 22 bases between the germline ends. The CDR3 consists of 18 residues. CDR3 nucleotides: TGTGCCAGTAGATCCGGGACGCCGCCCGGGTGGAGCAATCAGCCCCAGCATTTT. Amino acids: CASRSGTPPGWSNQPQHF.

This clone was picked up one time. The rearrangement uses TRBV5-1 and TRBJ1-2; D unclear. The CDR3 has 15 amino acids. The germline V and J ends were trimmed by 0 bases and 6 bases, with 15 bases remaining between them. Germline assignment: CDR1 SGHRS and CDR2 YFSETQ. The CDR3 DNA follows: TGCGCCAGCAGCTTGGGTCCGCCCGGGTTCGATGGCTACACCTTC. This codes for CASSLGPPGFDGYTF.

The chain couples TRBV11-2 to TRBJ2-5, with TRBD2 matching 8 bases. This CDR3 spans 19 amino acids. Germline V lookup: CDR1 SGHAT, CDR2 FQNNGV. After removal of 5 bases from V and 4 bases from J, the junction contained 21 bases not matched to a gene. The CDR3 DNA follows: TGTGCCAGCAGCCTAACCCCGGGTAGCGGGGCTCGGAGGGGAGAGACCCAGTACTTC. This sequence encodes CASSLTPGSGARRGETQYF. Combining the CDR3 with reference TRBV11-2 and TRBJ2-5 gives the whole variable domain EAGVAQSPRYKIIEKRQSVAFWCNPISGHATLYWYQQILGQGPKLLIQFQNNGVVDDSQLPKDRFSAERLKGVDSTLKIQPAKLEDSAVYLCASSLTPGSGARRGETQYFGPGTRLLVL.

This chain connects TRBV18 to TRBJ1-3; unclear D gene. CDR3 length equals 13 residues. The ends were cut back, 0 bases at V and 2 bases at J, with 2 bases in the middle. Germline CDR1 is KGHSH and CDR2 is LQKENI. The CDR3 DNA reads TGTGCCAGCTCACCACCGCCTGGAAACACCATATATTTT. This gives the protein CASSPPPGNTIYF.

The chain uses TRBV6-2 or TRBV6-3 and TRBJ2-7; 7 nucleotides align to TRBD2. Per the germline V gene, CDR1 is MNHEY and CDR2 is SVGEGT. The V segment lost 4 bases and the J segment 2 bases; nucleotides outside the gene matches: 5. This CDR3 is built from 14 residues. The CDR3: CASSSASGTYEQYF. DNA for the CDR3: TGTGCCAGCAGTTCTGCTAGCGGTACCTACGAGCAGTACTTC.

This chain uses TRBV9 with TRBJ1-3, with a possible D match to TRBD1 (6 bases). V was shortened by 4 bases and J by 0 bases, with 14 bases between the two germline ends. Germline loops: CDR1 SGDLS, CDR2 YYNGEE. The CDR3 is 16 residues long. Here the CDR3 reads CASSPTTGHSGNTIYF. CDR3 in DNA: TGTGCCAGCAGCCCAACGACAGGCCACTCTGGAAACACCATATATTTT.